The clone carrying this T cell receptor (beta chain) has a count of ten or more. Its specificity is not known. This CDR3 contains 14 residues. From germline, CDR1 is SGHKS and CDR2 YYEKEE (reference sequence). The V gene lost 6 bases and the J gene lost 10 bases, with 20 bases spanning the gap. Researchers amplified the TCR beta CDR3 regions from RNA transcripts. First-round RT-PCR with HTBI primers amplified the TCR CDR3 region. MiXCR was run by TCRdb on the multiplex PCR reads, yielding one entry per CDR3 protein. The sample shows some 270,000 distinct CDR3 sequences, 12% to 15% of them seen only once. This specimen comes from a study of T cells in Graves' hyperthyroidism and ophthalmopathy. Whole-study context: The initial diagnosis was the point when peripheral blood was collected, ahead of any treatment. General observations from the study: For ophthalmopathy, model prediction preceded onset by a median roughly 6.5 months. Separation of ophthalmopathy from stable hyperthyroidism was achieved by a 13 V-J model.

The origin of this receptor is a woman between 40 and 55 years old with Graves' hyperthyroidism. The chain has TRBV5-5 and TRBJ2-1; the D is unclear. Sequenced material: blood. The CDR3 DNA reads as TGTGCCAGCATCCCCTCATCCTTACATTACGAGCAGTTCTTC. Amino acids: CASIPSSLHYEQFF.